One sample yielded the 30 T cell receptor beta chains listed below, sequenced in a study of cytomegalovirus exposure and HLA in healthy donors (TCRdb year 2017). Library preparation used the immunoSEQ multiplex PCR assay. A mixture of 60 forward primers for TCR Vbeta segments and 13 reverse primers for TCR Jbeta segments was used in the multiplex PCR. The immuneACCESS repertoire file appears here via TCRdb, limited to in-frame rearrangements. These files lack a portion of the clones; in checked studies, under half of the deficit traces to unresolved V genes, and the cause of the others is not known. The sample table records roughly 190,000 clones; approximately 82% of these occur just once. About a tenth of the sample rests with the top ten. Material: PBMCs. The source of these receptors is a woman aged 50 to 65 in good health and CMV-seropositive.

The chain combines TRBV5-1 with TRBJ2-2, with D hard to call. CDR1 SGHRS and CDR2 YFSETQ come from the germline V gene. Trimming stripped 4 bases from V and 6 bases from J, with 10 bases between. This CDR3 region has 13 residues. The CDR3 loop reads CASSPQASGELFF. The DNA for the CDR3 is TGCGCCAGCAGCCCCCAGGCGTCCGGGGAGCTGTTTTTT.

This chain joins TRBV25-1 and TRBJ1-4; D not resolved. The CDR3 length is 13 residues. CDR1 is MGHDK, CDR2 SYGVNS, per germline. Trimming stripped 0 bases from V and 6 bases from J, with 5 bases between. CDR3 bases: TGTGCCAGCAGTGAATACCGGGATGAAAAACTGTTTTTT. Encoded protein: CASSEYRDEKLFF.

CDR3 sequence: CASSLSNRGQETQYF. In nucleotides, the CDR3 is TGTGCCAGCAGCTTGTCAAACAGGGGGCAAGAGACCCAGTACTTC. The chain uses TRBV5-8 and TRBJ2-5; TRBD1 aligns across 8 bases. The CDR3 is 15 residues long. Germline V gene data show CDR1 as SGHTS and CDR2 as YDEGEE. The V segment lost 1 base and the J segment 2 bases; nucleotides outside the gene matches: 4.

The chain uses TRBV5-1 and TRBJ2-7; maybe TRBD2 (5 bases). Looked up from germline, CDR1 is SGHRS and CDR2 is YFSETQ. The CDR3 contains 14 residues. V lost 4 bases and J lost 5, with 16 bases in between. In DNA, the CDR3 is TGCGCCAGCAGCCTGAGTGGAGGTGGAAACGAGCAGTACTTC. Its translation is CASSLSGGGNEQYF.

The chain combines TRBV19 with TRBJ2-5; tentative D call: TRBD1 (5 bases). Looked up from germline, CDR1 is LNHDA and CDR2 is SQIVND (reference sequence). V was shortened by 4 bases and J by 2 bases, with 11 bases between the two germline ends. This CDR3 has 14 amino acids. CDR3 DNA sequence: TGTGCCAGTAGTACAGGGAAGGGGCAAGAGACCCAGTACTTC. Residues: CASSTGKGQETQYF.

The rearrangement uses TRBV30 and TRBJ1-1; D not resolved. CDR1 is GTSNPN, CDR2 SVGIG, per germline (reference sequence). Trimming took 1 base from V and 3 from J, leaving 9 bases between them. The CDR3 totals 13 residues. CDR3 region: CAWSGTIHTEAFF. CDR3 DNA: TGTGCCTGGAGTGGTACAATTCACACTGAAGCTTTCTTT.

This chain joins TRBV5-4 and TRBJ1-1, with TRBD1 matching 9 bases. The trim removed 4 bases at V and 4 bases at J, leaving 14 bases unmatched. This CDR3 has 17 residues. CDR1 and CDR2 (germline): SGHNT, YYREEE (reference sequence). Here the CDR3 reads CASSIGTGRGRGTEAFF. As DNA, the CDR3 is TGTGCCAGCAGCATAGGGACAGGGAGAGGTCGGGGCACTGAAGCTTTCTTT.

CDR3 sequence (DNA): TGTGCCAGCAGTGAAGAACAGGGTAATGGCCCCCTCCACTTT. Amino acid sequence: CASSEEQGNGPLHF. The V call is TRBV2, the J call TRBJ1-6; D might be TRBD1 (6 bases). The CDR3 runs 14 residues. V lost 1 base and J lost 13, with 14 bases in between. CDR1 is SNHLY and CDR2 is FYNNEI in the germline V gene.

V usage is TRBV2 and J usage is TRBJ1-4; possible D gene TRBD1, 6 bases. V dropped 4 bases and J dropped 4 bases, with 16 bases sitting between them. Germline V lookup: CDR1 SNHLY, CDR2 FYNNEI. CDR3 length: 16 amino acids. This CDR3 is CASSVNQGRINEKLFF. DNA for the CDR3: TGTGCCAGCAGTGTTAACCAGGGGCGAATTAATGAAAAACTGTTTTTT.

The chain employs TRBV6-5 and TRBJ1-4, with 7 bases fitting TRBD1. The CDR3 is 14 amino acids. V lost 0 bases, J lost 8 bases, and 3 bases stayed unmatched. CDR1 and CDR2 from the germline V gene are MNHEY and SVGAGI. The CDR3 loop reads CASSYSRDREKLFF. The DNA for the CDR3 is TGTGCCAGCAGTTACTCCCGGGACAGAGAAAAACTGTTTTTT.

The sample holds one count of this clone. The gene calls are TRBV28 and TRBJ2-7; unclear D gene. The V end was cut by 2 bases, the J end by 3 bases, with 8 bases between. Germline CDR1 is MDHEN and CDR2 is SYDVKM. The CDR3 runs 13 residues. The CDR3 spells CASSLNSIYEQYF. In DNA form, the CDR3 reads TGTGCCAGCAGTTTAAACAGTATCTACGAGCAGTACTTC.

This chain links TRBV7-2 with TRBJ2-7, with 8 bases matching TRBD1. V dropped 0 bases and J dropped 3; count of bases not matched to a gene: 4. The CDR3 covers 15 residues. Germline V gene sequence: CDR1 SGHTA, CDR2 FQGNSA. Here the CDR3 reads CASSLARDRYYEQYF. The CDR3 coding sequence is TGTGCCAGCAGCTTAGCGAGGGACAGGTACTACGAGCAGTACTTC.

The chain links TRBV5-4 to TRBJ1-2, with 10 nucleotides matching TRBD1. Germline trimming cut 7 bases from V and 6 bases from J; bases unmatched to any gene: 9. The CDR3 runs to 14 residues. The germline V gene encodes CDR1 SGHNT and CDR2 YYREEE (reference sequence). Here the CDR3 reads CASSPRQGANGYTF. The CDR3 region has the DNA TGTGCCAGCTCCCCTCGACAGGGGGCAAATGGCTACACCTTC. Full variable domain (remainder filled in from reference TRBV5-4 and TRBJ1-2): ETGVTQSPTHLIKTRGQQVTLRCSSQSGHNTVSWYQQALGQGPQFIFQYYREEENGRGNFPPRFSGLQFPNYSSELNVNALELDDSALYLCASSPRQGANGYTFGSGTRLTVV.

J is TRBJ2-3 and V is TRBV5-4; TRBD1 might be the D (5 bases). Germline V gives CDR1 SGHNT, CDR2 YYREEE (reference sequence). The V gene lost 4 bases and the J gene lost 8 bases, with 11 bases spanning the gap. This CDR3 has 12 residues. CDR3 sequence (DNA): TGTGCCAGCAGCCTAACAAGGGGTACGCAGTATTTT. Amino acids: CASSLTRGTQYF.

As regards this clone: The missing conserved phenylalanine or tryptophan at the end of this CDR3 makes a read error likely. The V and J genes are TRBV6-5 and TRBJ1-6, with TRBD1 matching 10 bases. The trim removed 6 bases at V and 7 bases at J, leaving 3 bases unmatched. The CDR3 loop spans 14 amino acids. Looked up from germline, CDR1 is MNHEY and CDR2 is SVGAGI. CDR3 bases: TGTGCCAGCAGCCCGGACAGGGGGAATTCACCCCTCCACCTT. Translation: CASSPDRGNSPLHL.

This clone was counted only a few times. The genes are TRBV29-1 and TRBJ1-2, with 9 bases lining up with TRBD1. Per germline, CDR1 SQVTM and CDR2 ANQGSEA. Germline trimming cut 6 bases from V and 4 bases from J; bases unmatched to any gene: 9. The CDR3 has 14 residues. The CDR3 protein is CSVHRGPESYGYTF. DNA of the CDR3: TGCAGCGTGCACAGGGGGCCGGAGAGCTATGGCTACACCTTC.

CDR3 DNA: TGTGCCAGCAGCTTAACGCGCAGGGGCAATTCGGGGGGGGGCAGCAATGAGCAGTTCTTC. Its protein is CASSLTRRGNSGGGSNEQFF. V and J are TRBV7-3 and TRBJ2-1, with TRBD2 matching 8 bases. Germline V lookup: CDR1 SGHTA, CDR2 FQGTGA. With V trimmed by 0 bases and J by 6 bases, 19 bases remained unmatched. This CDR3 spans 20 amino acids.

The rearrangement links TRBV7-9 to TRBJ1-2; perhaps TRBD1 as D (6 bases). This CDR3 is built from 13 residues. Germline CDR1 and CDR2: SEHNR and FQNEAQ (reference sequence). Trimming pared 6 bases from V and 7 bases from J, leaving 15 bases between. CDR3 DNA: TGTGCCAGCAGTTTTCGGACAGAGAGTGGCTACACCTTC. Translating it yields CASSFRTESGYTF.

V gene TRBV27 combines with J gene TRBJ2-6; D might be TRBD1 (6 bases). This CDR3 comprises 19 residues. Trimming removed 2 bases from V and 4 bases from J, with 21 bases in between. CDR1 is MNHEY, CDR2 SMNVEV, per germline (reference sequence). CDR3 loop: CASSLSPGTYLPGANVLTF. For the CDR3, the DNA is TGTGCCAGCAGTTTAAGTCCAGGGACATACCTCCCCGGGGCCAACGTCCTGACTTTC.

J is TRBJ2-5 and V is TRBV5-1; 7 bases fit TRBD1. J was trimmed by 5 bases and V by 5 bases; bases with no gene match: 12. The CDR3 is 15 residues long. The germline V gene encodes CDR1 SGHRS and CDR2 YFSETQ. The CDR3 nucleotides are TGCGCCAGCAGTCGCCGGCAGGGGGACCTGGAGACCCAGTACTTC. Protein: CASSRRQGDLETQYF.

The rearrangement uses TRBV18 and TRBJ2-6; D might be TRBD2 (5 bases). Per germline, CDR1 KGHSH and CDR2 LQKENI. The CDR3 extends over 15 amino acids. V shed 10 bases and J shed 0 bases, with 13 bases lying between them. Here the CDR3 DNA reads TGTGCCACCGTCCGGACTTTCTCTGGGGCCAACGTCCTGACTTTC. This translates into CATVRTFSGANVLTF.

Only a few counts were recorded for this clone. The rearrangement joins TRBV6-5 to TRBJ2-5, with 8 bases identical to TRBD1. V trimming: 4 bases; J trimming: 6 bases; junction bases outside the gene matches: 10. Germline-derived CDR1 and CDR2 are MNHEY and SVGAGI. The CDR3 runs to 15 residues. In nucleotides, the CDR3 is TGTGCCAGCAGTTCCACAGGGGGGCGTGTGAAGACCCAGTACTTC. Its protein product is CASSSTGGRVKTQYF.

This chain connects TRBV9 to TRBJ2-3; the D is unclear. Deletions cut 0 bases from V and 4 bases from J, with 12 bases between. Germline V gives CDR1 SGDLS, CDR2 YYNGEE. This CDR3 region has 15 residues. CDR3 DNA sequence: TGTGCCAGCAGCGTAGACGCAGAACCAGCAGATACGCAGTATTTT. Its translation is CASSVDAEPADTQYF. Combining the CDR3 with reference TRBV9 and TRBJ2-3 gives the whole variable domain DSGVTQTPKHLITATGQRVTLRCSPRSGDLSVYWYQQSLDQGLQFLIQYYNGEERAKGNILERFSAQQFPDLHSELNLSSLELGDSALYFCASSVDAEPADTQYFGPGTRLTVL.

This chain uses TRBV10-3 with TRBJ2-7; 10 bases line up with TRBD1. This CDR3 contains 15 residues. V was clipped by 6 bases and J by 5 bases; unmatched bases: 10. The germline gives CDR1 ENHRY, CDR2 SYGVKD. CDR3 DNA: TGTGCCATCAGGGCCGGGACAGGGGCTTCCAACGAGCAGTACTTC. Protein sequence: CAIRAGTGASNEQYF.

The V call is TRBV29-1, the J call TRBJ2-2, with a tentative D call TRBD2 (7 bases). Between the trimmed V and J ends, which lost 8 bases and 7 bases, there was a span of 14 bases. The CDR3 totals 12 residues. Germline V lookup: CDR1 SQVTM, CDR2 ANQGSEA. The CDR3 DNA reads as TGCAGCTCTTACGGGGGGCTCGGGGAGCTGTTTTTT. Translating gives CSSYGGLGELFF.

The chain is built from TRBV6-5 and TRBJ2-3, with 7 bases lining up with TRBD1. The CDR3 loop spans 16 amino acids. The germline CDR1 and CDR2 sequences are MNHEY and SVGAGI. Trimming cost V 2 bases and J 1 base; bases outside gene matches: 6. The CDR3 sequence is CASSYQTGTGTDTQYF. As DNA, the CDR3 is TGTGCCAGCAGTTACCAGACAGGGACAGGCACAGATACGCAGTATTTT.

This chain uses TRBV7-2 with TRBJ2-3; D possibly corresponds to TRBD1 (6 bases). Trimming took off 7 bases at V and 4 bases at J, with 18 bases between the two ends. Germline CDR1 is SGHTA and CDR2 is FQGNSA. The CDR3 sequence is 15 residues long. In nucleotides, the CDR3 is TGTGCCAGCACCCAAGGGGGTGGGGTTTCAGATACGCAGTATTTT. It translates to CASTQGGGVSDTQYF.

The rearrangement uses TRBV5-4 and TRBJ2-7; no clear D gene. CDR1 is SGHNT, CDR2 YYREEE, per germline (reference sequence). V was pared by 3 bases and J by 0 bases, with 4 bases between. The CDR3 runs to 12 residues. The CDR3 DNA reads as TGTGCCAGCAGCTCGAGCTCCTACGAGCAGTACTTC. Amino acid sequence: CASSSSSYEQYF.

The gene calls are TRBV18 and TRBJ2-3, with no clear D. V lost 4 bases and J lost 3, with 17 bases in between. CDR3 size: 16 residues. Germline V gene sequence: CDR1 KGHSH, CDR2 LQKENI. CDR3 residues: CASSQRARSLTDTQYF. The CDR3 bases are TGTGCCAGCTCACAAAGAGCTCGGAGCCTTACAGATACGCAGTATTTT.

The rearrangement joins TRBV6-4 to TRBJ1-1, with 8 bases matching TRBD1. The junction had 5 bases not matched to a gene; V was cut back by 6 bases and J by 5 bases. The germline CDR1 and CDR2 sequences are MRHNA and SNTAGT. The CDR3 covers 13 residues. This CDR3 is CASSSDRETEAFF. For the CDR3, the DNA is TGTGCCAGCAGCTCGGACAGGGAGACTGAAGCTTTCTTT.